Presented here are 10 T cell receptor beta chains from one specimen sequenced in a study of CD8+CD57+ T cells in acquired aplastic anemia. TCR beta VDJ combinations and CDR3 sequences were profiled from genomic DNA. TCRdb re-analysed the reads in MiXCR, keeping a single row per CDR3 protein. This table has a few hundred thousand distinct CDR3 sequences, roughly three fifths appearing once. Sequencing was done on a sample of sorted CD4+, CD8+, or CD8+CD57+ T cells (not recorded which) from PBMCs. The source is a human donor with severe aplastic anemia or a healthy control (not recorded which).

The chain combines TRBV7-2 with TRBJ1-6; D ambiguous. This CDR3 is 15 amino acids long. Trimming stripped 5 bases from V and 7 bases from J, with 15 bases between. CDR1 and CDR2 from the germline V gene are SGHTA and FQGNSA. CDR3 region: CASSPSQSKNSPLHF. The CDR3 coding sequence is TGTGCCAGCAGCCCTAGTCAGTCGAAAAATTCACCCCTCCACTTT.

Remarks on this clonotype: Here the CDR3 omits its conserved ending phenylalanine or tryptophan, so a read error is the likely source. No DNA is shown, since the ends of the CDR3 on it are uncertain; the CDR3 is the one TCRdb lists. This rearrangement joins TRBV5-1 to TRBJ1-3; the table assigns TRBD1, which was not confirmed against the DNA. Germline lookup yields CDR1 SGHRS and CDR2 YFSETQ. The CDR3 comprises 8 residues, both ends counted. CDR3 region: CASSLIQA.

Concerning this clonotype: Possible read error: a much larger clone is one base away. This rearrangement joins TRBV18 to TRBJ2-5, with D hard to call. Germline V gives CDR1 KGHSH, CDR2 LQKENI. This CDR3 comprises 13 residues. Trimming stripped 8 bases from V and 5 bases from J, with 15 bases between. CDR3 residues: CASASREDETQYF. CDR3 nucleotide sequence: TGTGCCAGCGCCTCCCGCGAGGACGAGACCCAGTACTTC. The variable domain in full, with the rest retrieved from reference TRBV18 and TRBJ2-5, is NAGVMQNPRHLVRRRGQEARLRCSPMKGHSHVYWYRQLPEEGLKFMVYLQKENIIDESGMPKERFSAEFPKEGPSILRIQQVVRGDSAAYFCASASREDETQYFGPGTRLLVL.

This clonotype was detected only a few times. The V gene is TRBV28, the J gene TRBJ2-2; D might be TRBD2 (5 bases). CDR3 length: 12 amino acids. CDR1 is MDHEN, CDR2 SYDVKM, per germline. V was cut by 8 bases and J by 9 bases, with 13 bases left in between. Here the CDR3 DNA reads TGTGCCAGCTTAAGGGCCGGGAGGGAGCTGTTTTTT. Amino acid sequence: CASLRAGRELFF.

This clonotype was detected ten times or more. The V and J genes are TRBV12-3 or TRBV12-4 and TRBJ2-5; TRBD2 matches at 7 bases. CDR3 size: 13 residues. Trimming took 6 bases from V and 5 from J; bases not matched to a gene: 6. This CDR3 reads CASRPRTRETQYF. The CDR3 DNA reads as TGTGCCAGCAGACCCCGGACTAGGGAGACCCAGTACTTC.

This chain connects TRBV12-3 or TRBV12-4 to TRBJ2-7; weak D call: TRBD2 (7 bases). The V gene lost 3 bases and the J gene lost 2 bases, with 14 bases spanning the gap. The CDR3 contains 15 residues. CDR3 nucleotides: TGTGCCAGCAGTTTGGGCGGGGGCCAACCCTACGAGCAGTACTTC. This gives the protein CASSLGGGQPYEQYF.

This clonotype was seen at least ten times. This chain links TRBV6-5 with TRBJ2-5; TRBD1 or TRBD2 may be the D gene (5 bases each). Per germline, CDR1 MNHEY and CDR2 SVGAGI. V lost 4 bases, J lost 5 bases, and 17 bases lay in between. The CDR3 is 15 amino acids. CDR3 sequence (DNA): TGTGCCAGCAGTTCCGACCTTGGGACGAGGGAGACCCAGTACTTC. Residues: CASSSDLGTRETQYF.

The chain couples TRBV20-1 to TRBJ2-1; 10 positions agree with TRBD2. This CDR3 is 19 amino acids long. CDR1 DFQATT and CDR2 SNEGSKA come from the germline V gene (reference sequence). V trimming: 1 base; J trimming: 0 bases; junction bases outside the gene matches: 12. The CDR3 region is CSARAIDEREGSSYNEQFF. CDR3 sequence (DNA): TGCAGTGCTAGAGCGATTGATGAGCGGGAGGGGAGCTCCTACAATGAGCAGTTCTTC.

The chain links TRBV19 to TRBJ1-1; D possibly corresponds to TRBD1 (5 bases). The germline V gene has CDR1 LNHDA and CDR2 SQIVND (reference sequence). V lost 5 bases, J lost 7 bases, and 11 bases lay in between. The CDR3 is made up of 12 amino acids. The CDR3 protein is CASSPDTVEAFF. The DNA of the CDR3 is TGTGCCAGTAGTCCGGACACGGTTGAAGCTTTCTTT.

This rearrangement joins TRBV5-6 to TRBJ1-1; D is uncertain. CDR1 and CDR2 (germline): SGHDT, YYEEEE. CDR3 length: 15 amino acids. V shed 1 base and J shed 3 bases, with 13 bases lying between them. DNA for the CDR3: TGTGCCAGCAGCTTGTGGCGAGCACGGGACACTGAAGCTTTCTTT. Protein product: CASSLWRARDTEAFF.